A selection of T cell receptor beta chains follows, all from one sample in a study of human T cells and chemical hapten exposure. A single record per CDR3 protein comes from TCRdb applying MiXCR to the RACE reads. This sample yields a few hundred thousand distinct CDR3 sequences, of which under 6.5% are seen a single time; under 7% belongs to the top ten. The sequences come from whole blood, collected in connection with sensitization to the hapten diphenylcyclopropenone (DPC). The source is a woman younger than 35 with alopecia areata. Some clones in this sample may be carry-over from other donors' samples. CDR3s include the opening cysteine and the closing phenylalanine or tryptophan. A D gene is named only where the DNA matches it firmly. Not all rows give a size; the values are once, few, many and, for expanded clones, a class.

>few|-|TRBV12-3/TRBV12-4|TRBJ1-4
TGTGCCAGCAGACCTTGGGGGCGATCTAATGAAAAACTGTTTTTT
CASRPWGRSNEKLFF
>many|-|TRBV6-1|TRBJ1-1
TGTGCCAGCAGTGGTAGGACGTTGAACACTGAAGCTTTCTTT
CASSGRTLNTEAFF
>-|TRBD2|TRBV6-6|TRBJ2-3
TGTGCCAGCAGCCTTCCCACAGCGGGGGGGCGAGTAGATACGCAGTATTTT
CASSLPTAGGRVDTQYF
>many|-|TRBV25-1|TRBJ2-3
TGTGCCAGCAGTGGGGCAGATACGCAGTATTTT
CASSGADTQYF
>many|TRBD1|TRBV12-5|TRBJ1-5
TGTGCTAGTGCCTTGACAGGGGGAAAGGGGCAGCCCCAGCATTTT
CASALTGGKGQPQHF
>-|-|TRBV20-1|TRBJ2-3
TGCAGTGCCGAAGGACCCTCGAGTGATACGCAGTATTTT
CSAEGPSSDTQYF
>-|-|TRBV6-1|TRBJ1-2
TGTGCCAGCAGTGAACCCCCGGGGGGCGGCGGCTACACCTTC
CASSEPPGGGGYTF
>-|-|TRBV29-1|TRBJ1-2
TGCAGCGCTATTGGAGGATCTAACTATGGCTACACCTTC
CSAIGGSNYGYTF
>few|-|TRBV4-2|TRBJ1-6
TGTGCCAGCAGCCAACAGGGATCTTCCCCCTATAATTCACCCCTCCACTTT
CASSQQGSSPYNSPLHF
>few|-|TRBV2|TRBJ1-5
TGTGCCAGCAGGCCCGAGCTTGGGGGCAATCAGCCCCAGCATTTT
CASRPELGGNQPQHF
>-|-|TRBV6-5|TRBJ1-6
TGTGCCAGCCGACAAATACGATATTCACCCCTCCACTTT
CASRQIRYSPLHF
>few|-|TRBV14|TRBJ2-7
TGTGCCAGCAGCCGAAGAGGGAAAGGCGAGCAGTACTTC
CASSRRGKGEQYF
>-|-|TRBV4-1|TRBJ1-3
TGCGCCAGCAGCCAAGTATGGGCCAGGGCGACTGGAAACACCATATATTTT
CASSQVWARATGNTIYF
>-|TRBD2|TRBV6-2/TRBV6-3|TRBJ2-1
TGTGCCAGCAGTGGATGGACTAGCGGCAACAATGAGCAGTTCTTC
CASSGWTSGNNEQFF
>-|-|TRBV4-2|TRBJ1-4
TGTGCCAGCAGCCAGGGGGCTGCAACTAATGAAAAACTGTTTTTT
CASSQGAATNEKLFF
>-|-|TRBV6-2/TRBV6-3|TRBJ2-7
TGTGCCAGCACCAACTCGGTTATCGGGGGTGAGCAGTACTTC
CASTNSVIGGEQYF
>few|-|TRBV20-1|TRBJ2-3
TGCAGTGCTAGGGCTCCGGCGGGCCAGGAGGCAGATACGCAGTATTTT
CSARAPAGQEADTQYF
>-|-|TRBV9|TRBJ1-4
TGTGCCAGCAGCGTAGCTCCCTCCGAAGAAAAACTGTTTTTT
CASSVAPSEEKLFF
>-|-|TRBV18|TRBJ2-3
TGTGCCAGCCGACCGGGGGATACGCAGTATTTT
CASRPGDTQYF
>few|-|TRBV24-1|TRBJ2-3
TGTGCCACCAGTGATTTGCGTCCCGGCACAGATACGCAGTATTTT
CATSDLRPGTDTQYF
>-|TRBD1|TRBV3-1|TRBJ1-1
TGTGCCACCAAAAAGGACAGGGGGCTCACTGAAGCTTTCTTT
CATKKDRGLTEAFF
>-|TRBD1|TRBV20-1|TRBJ1-2
TGCAGTGCTTTGCCGGGACAGGGGCTTCGTTTGCTCTATGGCTACACCTTC
CSALPGQGLRLLYGYTF
>-|TRBD2|TRBV5-1|TRBJ2-3
TGCGCCAGCCTACGAGGAAACACGGGGGGGACAGATACGCAGTATTTT
CASLRGNTGGTDTQYF
>few|-|TRBV4-1|TRBJ2-7
TGCGCCAGCAGCCCAGAACACGCACCCAATTACGAGCAGTACTTC
CASSPEHAPNYEQYF
>many|-|TRBV7-2|TRBJ1-1
TGTGCCAGCAGCCGTATTCTCCAGGGCCAGGAAGCTTTCTTT
CASSRILQGQEAFF
>many|-|TRBV27|TRBJ2-5
TGTGCCAGCAGTTTAGACAGAAGTCAGACCCAGTACTTC
CASSLDRSQTQYF
>once|-|TRBV9|TRBJ2-1
TGTGCCAGCAGCGTTCGACCGGGGCGCTCCTACAATGAGCAGTTCTTC
CASSVRPGRSYNEQFF
>-|-|TRBV27|TRBJ1-5
TGTGCCAGCAGTTCTACCGGGGCCATTTATCAGCCCCAGCATTTT
CASSSTGAIYQPQHF
>few|-|TRBV25-1|TRBJ1-5
TGTGCCAGCAGTGATCTAGCCCTTCCCAGGGATAGCCGGAGTCAGCCCCAGCATTTT
CASSDLALPRDSRSQPQHF
>many|TRBD1|TRBV6-5|TRBJ1-2
TGTGCCAGCAGTTATGGGACAGGCGCCAGCTATGGCTACACCTTC
CASSYGTGASYGYTF
>many|-|TRBV9|TRBJ1-1
TGTGCCAGCAGCCAAGGATCCCGGGAGTCTGAAGCTTTCTTT
CASSQGSRESEAFF
>many|TRBD1|TRBV20-1|TRBJ2-3
TGCAGTGTTCCCGGGACAGGGTCAGATACGCAGTATTTT
CSVPGTGSDTQYF
>many|TRBD1|TRBV20-1|TRBJ1-2
TGCAGTGCTATCTACCTACAGGGGAAGGGCTACACCTTC
CSAIYLQGKGYTF
>few|-|TRBV12-3/TRBV12-4|TRBJ2-3
TGTGCCAGCAGTTTCTGGACAGATACGCAGTATTTT
CASSFWTDTQYF
>few|TRBD1|TRBV6-1|TRBJ1-2
TGTGCCAGCAGTGAACCTCTCAGGGGGCAGGTGGGCTACACCTTC
CASSEPLRGQVGYTF
>many|-|TRBV6-2/TRBV6-3|TRBJ1-1
TGTGCCAGCAGTTACCAAGGTGGCACTGAAGCTTTCTTT
CASSYQGGTEAFF
>-|-|TRBV7-2|TRBJ1-1
TGTGCCAGCAGCTTAATCGGGGACACTGAAGCTTTCTTT
CASSLIGDTEAFF
>-|-|TRBV4-1|TRBJ1-1
TGCGCCAGCAGCCAAGACATACGGAACACTGAAGCTTTCTTT
CASSQDIRNTEAFF
>many|-|TRBV10-3|TRBJ2-3
TGTGCCTCCTCGGGGGCGGGCACAGATACGCAGTATTTT
CASSGAGTDTQYF
>-|TRBD1|TRBV11-2|TRBJ2-4
TGTGCCAGCGGGAAGACAGGGGGCGAAAACATTCAGTACTTC
CASGKTGGENIQYF
>few|-|TRBV28|TRBJ2-3
TGTGCCAGCAGTGGGACCCCCGATCAGGGAGATACGCAGTATTTT
CASSGTPDQGDTQYF
>many|-|TRBV28|TRBJ1-2
TGTGCCAGCCGCCGGGACTCTGGCGGCTACACCTTC
CASRRDSGGYTF
>many|TRBD1|TRBV2|TRBJ1-4
TGTGCCAGCAGTGTCCCGGGACAGGGGCATGAAAAACTGTTTTTT
CASSVPGQGHEKLFF
>many|-|TRBV9|TRBJ1-1
TGTGCCAGCAGCTTCGGCCTTGGTTTGAACACTGAAGCTTTCTTT
CASSFGLGLNTEAFF
>few|-|TRBV7-9|TRBJ2-7
TGTGCCAGCAGGTCCGGAGTGTCGGGCTACGAGCAGTACTTC
CASRSGVSGYEQYF
>-|-|TRBV19|TRBJ1-2
TGTGCCAGTAACGGCAGCCCCTATGGCTACACCTTC
CASNGSPYGYTF
>-|TRBD1|TRBV12-3/TRBV12-4|TRBJ2-3
TGTGCCAGCAGTTTGGCGTCGGGACAGGGCACAGATACGCAGTATTTT
CASSLASGQGTDTQYF
>many|-|TRBV9|TRBJ1-5
TGTGCCAGCAGCAAAGGGGGGGCAAATCAGCCCCAGCATTTT
CASSKGGANQPQHF
>-|-|TRBV20-1|TRBJ2-5
TGCAGTGCTAGAGATCTAACCCGGGGGACAGCCCAAGAGACCCAGTACTTC
CSARDLTRGTAQETQYF
>-|TRBD1|TRBV20-1|TRBJ1-3
TGCAGTGCTAGAGAAGACAGGGGTTTGCGCTCTGGAAACACCATATATTTT
CSAREDRGLRSGNTIYF
>many|-|TRBV6-5|TRBJ1-1
TGTGCCAGCAGTTTGGGGGAAAGGACTGAAGCTTTCTTT
CASSLGERTEAFF
>many|-|TRBV5-1|TRBJ2-7
TGTGCCAGCAGCTTAGGCGGGTACGAGCAGTACTTC
CASSLGGYEQYF
>many|-|TRBV20-1|TRBJ1-2
TGCAGTGCTTTAACTAGGGGTTCTAACTATGGCTACACCTTC
CSALTRGSNYGYTF
>-|-|TRBV6-2/TRBV6-3|TRBJ2-3
TGTGCCAGCAGTTACTCTAACCCCCAGGGAGATACGCAGTATTTT
CASSYSNPQGDTQYF
>many|-|TRBV20-1|TRBJ1-2
TGCAGTGCTAGAGATCCGCGGGGAAACTATGGCTACACCTTC
CSARDPRGNYGYTF
>few|-|TRBV4-3|TRBJ1-5
TGCGCCAGCAGCCAAGTGACCGGAAATCAGCCCCAGCATTTT
CASSQVTGNQPQHF
>many|-|TRBV7-2|TRBJ1-5
TGTGCCAGCAGCTTAATAGGAGGGAGCGGCAATCAGCCCCAGCATTTT
CASSLIGGSGNQPQHF